This TCR beta chain originates from a study of cytotoxic CD8 clonotypes in ibrutinib-treated CLL. Study-level findings and limits: Clonality showed a rise at ibrutinib response that reversed toward baseline at progression.

For this clone: Its antigen is as yet unknown.

Germline CDR1 is SQVTM and CDR2 is ANQGSEA. The V and J ends lost 5 bases and 8 bases respectively, with 10 bases between them. The CDR3 is 11 amino acids. The data were produced by immunoSEQ multiplex PCR, yet TCRdb's version contains in-frame clones alone and is incomplete. The sample has around 310,000 clones, 80% seen once; the top ten hold more than 6%. The origin of this receptor is a human donor with chronic lymphocytic leukemia. Sequenced material: PBMCs, taken before ibrutinib treatment. The rearrangement links TRBV29-1 to TRBJ2-1; TRBD2 might be the D (5 bases). The CDR3 is CSVTRADEQFF. DNA of the CDR3: TGCAGCGTTACGAGGGCCGATGAGCAGTTCTTC.